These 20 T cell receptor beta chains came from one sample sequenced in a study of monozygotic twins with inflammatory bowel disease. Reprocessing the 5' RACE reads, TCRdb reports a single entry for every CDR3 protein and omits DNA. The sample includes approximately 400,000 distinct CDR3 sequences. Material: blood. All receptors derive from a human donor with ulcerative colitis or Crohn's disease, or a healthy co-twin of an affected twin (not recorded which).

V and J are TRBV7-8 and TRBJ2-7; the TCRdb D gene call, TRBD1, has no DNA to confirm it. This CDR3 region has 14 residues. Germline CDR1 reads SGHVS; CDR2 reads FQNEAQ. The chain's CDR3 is CASSLQKRGYEQYF.

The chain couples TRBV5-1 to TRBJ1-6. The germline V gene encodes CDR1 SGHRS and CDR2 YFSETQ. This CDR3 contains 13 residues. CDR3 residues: CASSLDADSPLHF.

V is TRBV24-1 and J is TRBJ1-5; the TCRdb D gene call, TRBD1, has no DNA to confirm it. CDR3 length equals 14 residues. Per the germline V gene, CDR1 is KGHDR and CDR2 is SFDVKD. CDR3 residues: CAIGTGGGYQPQHF.

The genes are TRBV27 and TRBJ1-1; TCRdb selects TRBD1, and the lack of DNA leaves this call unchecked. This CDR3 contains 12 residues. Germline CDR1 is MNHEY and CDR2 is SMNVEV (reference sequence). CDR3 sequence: CASRGGASEAFF.

The CDR3 spells CATSSRGYNSPLHF. The rearrangement links TRBV15 to TRBJ1-6; TCRdb selects TRBD1, and the lack of DNA leaves this call unchecked. Per the germline V gene, CDR1 is LNHNV and CDR2 is YYDKDF (reference sequence). The CDR3 sequence is 14 residues long.

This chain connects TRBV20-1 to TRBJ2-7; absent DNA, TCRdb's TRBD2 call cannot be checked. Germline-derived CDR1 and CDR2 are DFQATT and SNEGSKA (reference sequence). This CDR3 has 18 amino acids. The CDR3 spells CSARDRGVAGANSYEQYF.

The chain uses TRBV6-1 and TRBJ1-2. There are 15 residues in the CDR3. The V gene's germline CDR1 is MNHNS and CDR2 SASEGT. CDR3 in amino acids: CASRGGGDANYGYTF.

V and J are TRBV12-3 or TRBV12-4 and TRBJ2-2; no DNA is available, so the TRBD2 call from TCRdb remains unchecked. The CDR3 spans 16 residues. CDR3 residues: CASSSFSSTSSGELFF.

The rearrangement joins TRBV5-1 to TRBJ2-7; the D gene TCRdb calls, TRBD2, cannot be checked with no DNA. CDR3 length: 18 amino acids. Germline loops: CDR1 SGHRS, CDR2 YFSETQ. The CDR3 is CASSSGITSGLPSYEQYF.

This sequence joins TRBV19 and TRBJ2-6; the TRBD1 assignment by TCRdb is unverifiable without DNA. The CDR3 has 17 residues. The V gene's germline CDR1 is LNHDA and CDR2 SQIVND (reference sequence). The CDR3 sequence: CASSATGAKAGANVLTF.

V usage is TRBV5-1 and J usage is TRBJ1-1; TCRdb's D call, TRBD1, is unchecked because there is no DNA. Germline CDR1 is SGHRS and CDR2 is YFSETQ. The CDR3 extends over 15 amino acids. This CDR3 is CASSSPYRGGTEAFF.

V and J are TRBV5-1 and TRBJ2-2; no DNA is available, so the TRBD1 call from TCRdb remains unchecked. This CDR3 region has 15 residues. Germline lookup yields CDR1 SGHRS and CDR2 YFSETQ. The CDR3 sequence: CASTEAGTGTGELFF.

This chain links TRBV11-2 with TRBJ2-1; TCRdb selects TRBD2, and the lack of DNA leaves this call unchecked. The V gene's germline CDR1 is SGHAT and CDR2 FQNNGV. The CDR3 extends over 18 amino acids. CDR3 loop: CASSQTSGGSSQLYEQFF. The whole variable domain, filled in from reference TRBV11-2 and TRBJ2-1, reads EAGVAQSPRYKIIEKRQSVAFWCNPISGHATLYWYQQILGQGPKLLIQFQNNGVVDDSQLPKDRFSAERLKGVDSTLKIQPAKLEDSAVYLCASSQTSGGSSQLYEQFFGPGTRLTVL.

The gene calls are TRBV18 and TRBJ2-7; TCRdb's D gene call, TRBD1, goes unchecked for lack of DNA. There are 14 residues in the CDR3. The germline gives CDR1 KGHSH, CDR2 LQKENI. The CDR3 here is CASSQDRGHYEQYF.

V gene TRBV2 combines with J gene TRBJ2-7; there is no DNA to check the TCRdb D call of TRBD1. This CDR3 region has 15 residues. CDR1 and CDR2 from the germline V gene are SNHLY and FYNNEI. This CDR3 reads CASRSRDRGGNEQYF.

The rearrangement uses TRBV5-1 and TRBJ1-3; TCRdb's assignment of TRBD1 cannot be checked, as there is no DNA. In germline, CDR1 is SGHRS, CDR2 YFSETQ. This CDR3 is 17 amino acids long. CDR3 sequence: CASSTTQGAFSGNTIYF.

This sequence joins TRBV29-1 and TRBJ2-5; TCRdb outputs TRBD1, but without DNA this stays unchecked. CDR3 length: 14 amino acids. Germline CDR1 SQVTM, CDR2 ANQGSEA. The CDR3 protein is CSVGVTGLQETQYF.

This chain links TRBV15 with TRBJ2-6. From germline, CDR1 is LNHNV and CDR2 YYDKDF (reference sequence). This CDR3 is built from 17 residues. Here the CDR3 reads CATSRDGRSSGANVLTF.

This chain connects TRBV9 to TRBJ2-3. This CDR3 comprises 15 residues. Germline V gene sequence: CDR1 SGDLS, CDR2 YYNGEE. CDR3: CASSRWQASTDTQYF.

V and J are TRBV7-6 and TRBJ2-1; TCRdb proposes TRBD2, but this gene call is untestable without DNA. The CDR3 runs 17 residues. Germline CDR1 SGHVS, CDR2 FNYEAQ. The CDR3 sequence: CASSPSTGTSGAHEQFF.